This TCR beta chain was recovered during a study of human T cells and chemical hapten exposure. Described time point: pre-sensitization, week 0. Noted treatment: therapeutic diphenylcyclopropenone sensitization with weekly scalp DPC. From whole blood left unfractionated, total RNA was extracted. Via MiXCR, TCRdb re-called the RACE reads, giving one row per CDR3 protein. The sample yields almost 35,000 distinct CDR3 sequences, 10% to 13% seen once. The sample was whole blood, taken in connection with sensitization to the hapten diphenylcyclopropenone (DPC). This TCR was sampled from a man in his fifties with alopecia areata. Some clones in this sample may be carry-over from other donors' samples.

As DNA, the CDR3 is TGTGCCAGCATTCCAGCGGGAGCCCGCACAGATACGCAGTATTTT. Residues: CASIPAGARTDTQYF. V usage is TRBV27 and J usage is TRBJ2-3; 8 positions match TRBD2. The CDR3 covers 15 residues. V lost 7 bases to trimming and J lost 1 base; unmatched junction nucleotides: 7. CDR1 is MNHEY and CDR2 is SMNVEV in the germline V gene (reference sequence).